Included here is one TCR beta chain sequence, with context. The antigen remains undetermined. V gave up 5 bases and J gave up 0 bases; unmatched junction bases: 11. Germline CDR1 LGHNA, CDR2 YNFKEQ. The CDR3 consists of 19 residues. The sample originates from a study of CD8+ T cells in alopecia areata. The overall study: Tofacitinib administration persisted for 6 to 18 months, succeeded by 6 months off drug.

It was from PBMCs that CD4+ and CD8+ T cells were sorted. Overall study results and limits: In patients, TCRs were shared less clearly than in mice, and HLA may possibly be involved. Lesional scalp displayed greater clonality than normal scalp, most notably in alopecia totalis/universalis.

Extracted from the samples, RNA was reverse transcribed into cDNA to serve as the sequencing template. This table comes from immunoSEQ multiplex PCR, and its TCRdb copy is limited to in-frame clones, with some not included. The repertoire holds more than 150,000 clones, 50% to 70% seen once, with approximately 15% in the top ten. The sequence was collected from a human donor with alopecia areata. The sequenced sample was CD4+ T cells sorted from blood, obtained at week 0. V usage is TRBV4-2 and J usage is TRBJ2-3, with 13 bases that match TRBD2. In nucleotides, the CDR3 is TGTGCCAGCAGCTCTCCCCGGACTAGCGGGGGCTATAGCACAGATACGCAGTATTTT. Protein product: CASSSPRTSGGYSTDTQYF.